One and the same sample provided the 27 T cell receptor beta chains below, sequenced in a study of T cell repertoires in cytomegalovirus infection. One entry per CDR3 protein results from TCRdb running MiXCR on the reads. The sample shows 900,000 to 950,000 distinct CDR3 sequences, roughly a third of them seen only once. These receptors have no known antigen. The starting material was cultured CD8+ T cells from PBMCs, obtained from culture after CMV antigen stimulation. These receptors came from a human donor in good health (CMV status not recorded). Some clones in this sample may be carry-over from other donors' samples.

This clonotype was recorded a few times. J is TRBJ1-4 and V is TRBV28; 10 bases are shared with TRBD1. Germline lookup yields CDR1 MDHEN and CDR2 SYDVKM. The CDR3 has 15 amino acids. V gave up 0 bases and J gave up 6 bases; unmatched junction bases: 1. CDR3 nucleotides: TGTGCCAGCAGTTTATGGGGGACAGGGGATGAAAAACTGTTTTTT. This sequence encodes CASSLWGTGDEKLFF.

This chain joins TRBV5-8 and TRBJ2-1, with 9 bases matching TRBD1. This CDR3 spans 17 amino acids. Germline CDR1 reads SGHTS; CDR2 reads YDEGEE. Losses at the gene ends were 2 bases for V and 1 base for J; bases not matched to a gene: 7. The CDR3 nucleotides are TGTGCCAGCAGCTTTTACCCCGGGACAGGGTCCTACAATGAGCAGTTCTTC. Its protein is CASSFYPGTGSYNEQFF.

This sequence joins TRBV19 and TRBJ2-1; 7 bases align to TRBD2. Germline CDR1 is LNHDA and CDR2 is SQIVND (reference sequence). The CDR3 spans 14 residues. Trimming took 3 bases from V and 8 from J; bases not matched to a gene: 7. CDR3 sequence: CASSMWGGVDEQFF. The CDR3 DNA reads TGTGCCAGTAGTATGTGGGGGGGAGTGGATGAGCAGTTCTTC.

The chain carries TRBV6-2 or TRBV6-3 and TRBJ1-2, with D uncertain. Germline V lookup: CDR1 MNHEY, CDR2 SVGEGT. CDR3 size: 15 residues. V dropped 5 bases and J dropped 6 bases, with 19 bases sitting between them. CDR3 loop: CASSNPVLSHNGYTF. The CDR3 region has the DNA TGTGCCAGCAGTAATCCGGTCCTATCCCACAATGGCTACACCTTC.

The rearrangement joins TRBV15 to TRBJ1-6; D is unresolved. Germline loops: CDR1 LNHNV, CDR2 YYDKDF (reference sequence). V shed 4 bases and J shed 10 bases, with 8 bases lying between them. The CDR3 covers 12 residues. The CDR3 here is CATSIGGSPLHF. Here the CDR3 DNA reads TGTGCCACCAGCATCGGAGGGTCACCCCTCCACTTT.

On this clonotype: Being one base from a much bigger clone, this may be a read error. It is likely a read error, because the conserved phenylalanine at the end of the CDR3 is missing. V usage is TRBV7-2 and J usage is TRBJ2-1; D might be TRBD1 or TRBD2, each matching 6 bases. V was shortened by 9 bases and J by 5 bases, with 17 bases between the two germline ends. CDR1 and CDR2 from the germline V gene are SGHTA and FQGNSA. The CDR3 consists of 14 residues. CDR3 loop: CASPYRGAHNEQFS. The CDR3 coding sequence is TGTGCCAGTCCTTATAGGGGGGCCCACAATGAGCAGTTCTCC.

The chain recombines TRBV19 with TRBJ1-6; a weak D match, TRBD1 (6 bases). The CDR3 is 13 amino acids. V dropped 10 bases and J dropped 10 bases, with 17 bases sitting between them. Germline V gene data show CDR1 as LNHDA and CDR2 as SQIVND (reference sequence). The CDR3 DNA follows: TGTGCCACCAGCGGCGGGGGGCACTCACCCCTCCACTTT. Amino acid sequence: CATSGGGHSPLHF. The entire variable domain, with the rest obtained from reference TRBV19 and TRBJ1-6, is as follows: DGGITQSPKYLFRKEGQNVTLSCEQNLNHDAMYWYRQDPGQGLRLIYYSQIVNDFQKGDIAEGYSVSREKKESFPLTVTSAQKNPTAFYLCATSGGGHSPLHFGNGTRLTVT.

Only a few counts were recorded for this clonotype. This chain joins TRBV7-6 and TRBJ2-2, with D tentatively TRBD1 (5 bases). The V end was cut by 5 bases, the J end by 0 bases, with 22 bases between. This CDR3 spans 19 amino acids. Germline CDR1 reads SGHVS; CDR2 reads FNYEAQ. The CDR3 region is CASSPNGRGILANTGELFF. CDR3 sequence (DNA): TGTGCCAGCAGCCCGAACGGAAGGGGAATCCTTGCGAACACCGGGGAGCTGTTTTTT.

The CDR3 spells CASSFGGLITEAFF. The CDR3 coding sequence is TGTGCCAGCAGTTTTGGGGGGCTGATTACTGAAGCTTTCTTT. The chain links TRBV27 to TRBJ1-1, with a possible D match to TRBD1 (6 bases). Per the germline V gene, CDR1 is MNHEY and CDR2 is SMNVEV (reference sequence). V lost 3 bases and J 5 bases, leaving 13 bases between the germline ends. The length of the CDR3 is 14 residues.

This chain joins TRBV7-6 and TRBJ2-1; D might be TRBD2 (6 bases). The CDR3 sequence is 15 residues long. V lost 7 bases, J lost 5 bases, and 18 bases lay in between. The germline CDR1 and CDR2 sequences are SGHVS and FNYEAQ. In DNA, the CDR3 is TGTGCCAGCAAAAAACCGGACCGGAGGGACAATGAGCAGTTCTTC. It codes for CASKKPDRRDNEQFF.

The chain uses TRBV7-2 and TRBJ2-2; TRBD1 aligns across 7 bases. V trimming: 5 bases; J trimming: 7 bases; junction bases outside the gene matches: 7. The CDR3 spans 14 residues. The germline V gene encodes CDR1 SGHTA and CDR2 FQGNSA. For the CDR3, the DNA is TGTGCCAGCAGCAATTTTAGGGGGCTCGGGGAGCTGTTTTTT. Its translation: CASSNFRGLGELFF. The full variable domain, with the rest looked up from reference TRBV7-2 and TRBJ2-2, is GAGVSQSPSNKVTEKGKDVELRCDPISGHTALYWYRQSLGQGLEFLIYFQGNSAPDKSGLPSDRFSAERTGGSVSTLTIQRTQQEDSAVYLCASSNFRGLGELFFGEGSRLTVL.

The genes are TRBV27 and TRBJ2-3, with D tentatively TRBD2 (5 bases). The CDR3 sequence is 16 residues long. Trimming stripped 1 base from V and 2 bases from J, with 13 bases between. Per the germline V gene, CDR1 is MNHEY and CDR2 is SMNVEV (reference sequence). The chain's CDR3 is CASSLYRSGLTDTQYF. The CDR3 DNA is TGTGCCAGCAGTTTATATAGGAGCGGTCTCACAGATACGCAGTATTTT.

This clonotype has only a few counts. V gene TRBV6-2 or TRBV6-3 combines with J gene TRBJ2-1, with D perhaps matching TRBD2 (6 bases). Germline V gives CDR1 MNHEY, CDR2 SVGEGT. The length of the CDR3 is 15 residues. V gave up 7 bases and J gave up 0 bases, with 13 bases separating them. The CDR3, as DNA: TGTGCCAGCACCCCGTCGGGGGACTCCTACAATGAGCAGTTCTTC. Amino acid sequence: CASTPSGDSYNEQFF.

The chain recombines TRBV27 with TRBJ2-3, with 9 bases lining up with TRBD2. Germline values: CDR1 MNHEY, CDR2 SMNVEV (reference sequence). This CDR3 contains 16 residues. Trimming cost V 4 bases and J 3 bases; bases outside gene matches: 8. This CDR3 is CASSWSPSGETDTQYF. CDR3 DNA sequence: TGTGCCAGCAGTTGGTCTCCTAGCGGGGAAACAGATACGCAGTATTTT.

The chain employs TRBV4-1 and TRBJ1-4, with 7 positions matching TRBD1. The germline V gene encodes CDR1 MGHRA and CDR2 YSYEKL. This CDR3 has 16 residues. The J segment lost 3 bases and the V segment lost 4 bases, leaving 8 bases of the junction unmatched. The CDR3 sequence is CASSPNPGTANEKLFF. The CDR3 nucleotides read TGCGCCAGCAGCCCGAACCCAGGGACAGCTAATGAAAAACTGTTTTTT.

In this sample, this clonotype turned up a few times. This CDR3 is CASGLGTGTTEAFF. CDR3 DNA: TGTGCTAGTGGTTTGGGTACAGGGACCACTGAAGCTTTCTTT. J is TRBJ1-1 and V is TRBV12-5, with D perhaps TRBD1 (6 bases). V was trimmed by 1 base and J by 4 bases, leaving 10 bases between them. The CDR3 covers 14 residues. Germline V gene sequence: CDR1 LGHNT, CDR2 FRNRAP.

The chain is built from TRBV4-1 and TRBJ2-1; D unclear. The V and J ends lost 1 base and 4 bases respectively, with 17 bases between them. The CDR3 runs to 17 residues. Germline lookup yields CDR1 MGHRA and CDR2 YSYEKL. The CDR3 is CASSQVGNRATYNEQFF. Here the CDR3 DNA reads TGCGCCAGCAGCCAAGTAGGTAACCGAGCCACATACAATGAGCAGTTCTTC.

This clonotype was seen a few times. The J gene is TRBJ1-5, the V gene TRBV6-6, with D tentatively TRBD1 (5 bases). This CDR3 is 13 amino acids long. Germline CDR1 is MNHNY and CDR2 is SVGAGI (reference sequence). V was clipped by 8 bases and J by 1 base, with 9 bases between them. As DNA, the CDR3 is TGTGCCAGCGGACAAGAGAGCAATCAGCCCCAGCATTTT. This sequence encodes CASGQESNQPQHF.

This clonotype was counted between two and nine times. In DNA, the CDR3 is TGTGCCACAGTGTCGACTTACAATGAGCAGTTCTTC. Its protein is CATVSTYNEQFF. The rearrangement uses TRBV2 and TRBJ2-1; D not resolved. CDR1 and CDR2 (germline): SNHLY, FYNNEI. This CDR3 is 12 amino acids long. Trimming took off 10 bases at V and 4 bases at J, with 11 bases between the two ends.

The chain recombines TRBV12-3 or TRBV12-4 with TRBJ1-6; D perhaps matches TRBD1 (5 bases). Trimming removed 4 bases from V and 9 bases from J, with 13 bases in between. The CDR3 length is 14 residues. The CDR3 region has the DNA TGTGCCAGCAGTTGGGGGAGGGGAGCTTCACCCCTCCACTTT. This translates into CASSWGRGASPLHF.

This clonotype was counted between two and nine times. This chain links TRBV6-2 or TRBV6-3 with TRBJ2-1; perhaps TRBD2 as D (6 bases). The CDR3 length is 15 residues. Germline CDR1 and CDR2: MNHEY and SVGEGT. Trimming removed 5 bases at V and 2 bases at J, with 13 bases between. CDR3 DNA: TGTGCCAGCAGTCCAAGCGGGCCCACCTACAATGAGCAGTTCTTC. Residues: CASSPSGPTYNEQFF.

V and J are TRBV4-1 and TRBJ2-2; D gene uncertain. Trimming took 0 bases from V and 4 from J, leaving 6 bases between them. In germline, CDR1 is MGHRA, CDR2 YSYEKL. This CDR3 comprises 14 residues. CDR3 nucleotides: TGCGCCAGCAGCCAAGAGGGCCTCACCGGGGAGCTGTTTTTT. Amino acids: CASSQEGLTGELFF.

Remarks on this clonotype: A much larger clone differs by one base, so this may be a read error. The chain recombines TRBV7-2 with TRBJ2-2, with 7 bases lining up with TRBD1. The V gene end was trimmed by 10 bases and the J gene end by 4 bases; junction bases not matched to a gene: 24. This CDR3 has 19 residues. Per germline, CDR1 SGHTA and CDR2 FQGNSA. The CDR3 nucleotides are TGTGCCAACAGTCTTAGGGGGCAGGGGATCAAGGGGAGCACCGGGGAGCTGTTTTTT. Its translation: CANSLRGQGIKGSTGELFF.

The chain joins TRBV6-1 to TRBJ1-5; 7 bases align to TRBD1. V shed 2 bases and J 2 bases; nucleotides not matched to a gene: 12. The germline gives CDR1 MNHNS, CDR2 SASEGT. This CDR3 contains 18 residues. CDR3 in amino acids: CASSEPLQGVMGNQPQHF. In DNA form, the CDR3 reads TGTGCCAGCAGTGAACCTCTCCAGGGGGTAATGGGCAATCAGCCCCAGCATTTT.

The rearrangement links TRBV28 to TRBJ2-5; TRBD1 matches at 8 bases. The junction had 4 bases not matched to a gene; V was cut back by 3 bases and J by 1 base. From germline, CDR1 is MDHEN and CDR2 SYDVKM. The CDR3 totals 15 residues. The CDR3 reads CASSLYRGAQETQYF. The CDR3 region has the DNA TGTGCCAGCAGTTTGTACAGGGGGGCCCAAGAGACCCAGTACTTC.

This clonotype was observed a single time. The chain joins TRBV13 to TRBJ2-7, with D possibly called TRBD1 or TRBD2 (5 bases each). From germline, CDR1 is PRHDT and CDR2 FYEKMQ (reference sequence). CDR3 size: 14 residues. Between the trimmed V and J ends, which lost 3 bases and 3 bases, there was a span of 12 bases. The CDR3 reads CASSFTGAIYEQYF. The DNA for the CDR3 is TGTGCCAGCAGCTTCACCGGGGCAATCTACGAGCAGTACTTC.

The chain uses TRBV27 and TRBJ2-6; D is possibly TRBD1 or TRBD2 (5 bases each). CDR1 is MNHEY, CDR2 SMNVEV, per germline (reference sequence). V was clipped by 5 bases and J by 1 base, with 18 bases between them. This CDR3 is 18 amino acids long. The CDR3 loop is CASSTRDGGSSGANVLTF. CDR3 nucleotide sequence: TGTGCCAGCAGTACCCGGGACGGAGGAAGTTCTGGGGCCAACGTCCTGACTTTC. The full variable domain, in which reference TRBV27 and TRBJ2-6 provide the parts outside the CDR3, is EAQVTQNPRYLITVTGKKLTVTCSQNMNHEYMSWYRQDPGLGLRQIYYSMNVEVTDKGDVPEGYKVSRKEKRNFPLILESPSPNQTSLYFCASSTRDGGSSGANVLTFGAGSRLTVL.